This is a list of T cell receptor beta chains from one sample in a study of CD8 T cells in Susac syndrome. TCRdb independently ran MiXCR on the immunoSEQ multiplex PCR reads; one entry per CDR3 protein. The repertoire holds fewer than 200,000 distinct CDR3 sequences, about 95% seen once, with 0.085% to 0.13% in the top ten. Sequencing was performed on CD4+ T cells from PBMCs. These receptors all stem from a human donor in good health. Each CDR3 is given with its conserved first and last residue. Fields, in order: J gene, D gene, clone size, V gene, CDR3 protein, CDR3 DNA. The D gene is left open where the match is weak. The size field is filled for only some rows; it gives once, few, many or a size class.

J gene: TRBJ1-1
D gene: -
clone size: -
V gene: TRBV29-1
CDR3 protein: CSVHRGSTEAFF
CDR3 DNA: TGCAGCGTTCACCGAGGGAGCACTGAAGCTTTCTTT

J gene: TRBJ2-3
D gene: -
clone size: -
V gene: TRBV29-1
CDR3 protein: CSVDSRAGATDTQYF
CDR3 DNA: TGCAGCGTTGATTCTCGGGCAGGGGCCACAGATACGCAGTATTTT

J gene: TRBJ2-3
D gene: TRBD1
clone size: -
V gene: TRBV14
CDR3 protein: CASSRPGQRTDTQYF
CDR3 DNA: TGTGCCAGCAGCCGACCGGGACAGAGAACAGATACGCAGTATTTT

J gene: TRBJ2-7
D gene: -
clone size: -
V gene: TRBV29-1
CDR3 protein: CSVDISYEQYF
CDR3 DNA: TGCAGCGTTGACATCTCCTACGAGCAGTACTTC

J gene: TRBJ2-3
D gene: -
clone size: once
V gene: TRBV24-1
CDR3 protein: CATSGRGEWTDTQYF
CDR3 DNA: TGTGCCACCAGTGGTAGGGGCGAGTGGACAGATACGCAGTATTTT

J gene: TRBJ1-1
D gene: -
clone size: -
V gene: TRBV11-2
CDR3 protein: CASIRPGGTEAFF
CDR3 DNA: TGTGCCAGCATCAGACCCGGAGGCACTGAAGCTTTCTTT

J gene: TRBJ2-3
D gene: TRBD2
clone size: -
V gene: TRBV20-1
CDR3 protein: CSARDRGVTQYF
CDR3 DNA: TGCAGTGCTAGAGATCGGGGGGTTACGCAGTATTTT

J gene: TRBJ2-1
D gene: -
clone size: -
V gene: TRBV20-1
CDR3 protein: CSAFSGWANEQFF
CDR3 DNA: TGCAGTGCTTTCAGCGGGTGGGCCAATGAGCAGTTCTTC

J gene: TRBJ2-5
D gene: TRBD2
clone size: -
V gene: TRBV20-1
CDR3 protein: CSAPKVAGVETQYF
CDR3 DNA: TGCAGTGCCCCCAAGGTAGCGGGAGTAGAGACCCAGTACTTC

J gene: TRBJ2-5
D gene: -
clone size: -
V gene: TRBV3-1
CDR3 protein: CASSNSEGLETQYF
CDR3 DNA: TGTGCCAGCAGCAACTCTGAGGGTCTGGAGACCCAGTACTTC

J gene: TRBJ1-4
D gene: -
clone size: once
V gene: TRBV30
CDR3 protein: CAWSVQDGEKLFF
CDR3 DNA: TGTGCCTGGAGTGTACAAGATGGCGAAAAACTGTTTTTT

J gene: TRBJ2-7
D gene: -
clone size: -
V gene: TRBV28
CDR3 protein: CASSPGPKSSYEQYF
CDR3 DNA: TGTGCCAGCAGTCCCGGACCCAAAAGCTCCTACGAGCAGTACTTC

J gene: TRBJ1-1
D gene: TRBD1
clone size: -
V gene: TRBV29-1
CDR3 protein: CSVRQGALGTEAFF
CDR3 DNA: TGCAGCGTCCGACAGGGCGCTCTGGGCACTGAAGCTTTCTTT

J gene: TRBJ2-5
D gene: -
clone size: -
V gene: TRBV6-5
CDR3 protein: CASSYREQETQYF
CDR3 DNA: TGTGCCAGCAGTTACCGTGAGCAAGAGACCCAGTACTTC

J gene: TRBJ1-5
D gene: TRBD1
clone size: once
V gene: TRBV15
CDR3 protein: CATSRWDSNQPQHF
CDR3 DNA: TGTGCCACCAGCAGGTGGGACAGTAATCAGCCCCAGCATTTT

J gene: TRBJ2-2
D gene: -
clone size: once
V gene: TRBV29-1
CDR3 protein: CSGYGTRNTGELFF
CDR3 DNA: TGCAGCGGCTACGGGACCCGAAACACCGGGGAGCTGTTTTTT

J gene: TRBJ2-7
D gene: TRBD2
clone size: -
V gene: TRBV6-2/TRBV6-3
CDR3 protein: CASSSRGTSWYEQYF
CDR3 DNA: TGTGCCAGCAGTTCTCGTGGGACTAGTTGGTACGAGCAGTACTTC

J gene: TRBJ2-5
D gene: -
clone size: -
V gene: TRBV14
CDR3 protein: CASSQEVPSRVETQYF
CDR3 DNA: TGTGCCAGCAGCCAAGAAGTCCCTAGCAGGGTGGAGACCCAGTACTTC

J gene: TRBJ2-7
D gene: TRBD2
clone size: -
V gene: TRBV14
CDR3 protein: CASSHHGLAGTYEQYF
CDR3 DNA: TGTGCCAGCAGCCACCACGGACTAGCGGGGACATACGAGCAGTACTTC

J gene: TRBJ2-1
D gene: TRBD1
clone size: once
V gene: TRBV28
CDR3 protein: CASTDLGTGRSNEQFF
CDR3 DNA: TGTGCCAGCACCGACCTAGGGACAGGGAGGTCCAATGAGCAGTTCTTC

J gene: TRBJ2-4
D gene: -
clone size: -
V gene: TRBV23-1
CDR3 protein: CASSHHGLAKNIQYF
CDR3 DNA: TGCGCCAGCAGTCACCACGGTTTAGCCAAAAACATTCAGTACTTC

J gene: TRBJ1-2
D gene: TRBD1
clone size: -
V gene: TRBV27
CDR3 protein: CASRDRRWDGYTF
CDR3 DNA: TGTGCCAGCAGGGACAGGAGGTGGGATGGCTACACCTTC

J gene: TRBJ1-4
D gene: -
clone size: -
V gene: TRBV5-1
CDR3 protein: CASSLSEGREKLFF
CDR3 DNA: TGCGCCAGCAGCTTGTCTGAAGGGCGTGAAAAACTGTTTTTT

J gene: TRBJ2-4
D gene: -
clone size: -
V gene: TRBV20-1
CDR3 protein: CSAPHEGSLDIQYF
CDR3 DNA: TGCAGTGCTCCCCATGAGGGGAGCCTGGACATTCAGTACTTC

J gene: TRBJ2-1
D gene: TRBD2
clone size: once
V gene: TRBV20-1
CDR3 protein: CSARVSTSGRNEQFF
CDR3 DNA: TGCAGTGCTAGAGTATCGACTAGCGGGAGGAATGAGCAGTTCTTC

J gene: TRBJ2-7
D gene: TRBD2
clone size: -
V gene: TRBV5-1
CDR3 protein: CASSWVAGPYEQYF
CDR3 DNA: TGCGCCAGCAGCTGGGTAGCGGGGCCCTACGAGCAGTACTTC

J gene: TRBJ2-5
D gene: -
clone size: once
V gene: TRBV14
CDR3 protein: CASSQDFETQYF
CDR3 DNA: TGTGCCAGCAGCCAAGATTTTGAGACCCAGTACTTC

J gene: TRBJ2-1
D gene: -
clone size: -
V gene: TRBV4-2
CDR3 protein: CASAGDTGIVEQFF
CDR3 DNA: TGTGCCAGCGCCGGAGACACAGGGATTGTTGAGCAGTTCTTC

J gene: TRBJ2-7
D gene: TRBD2
clone size: -
V gene: TRBV7-2
CDR3 protein: CASSPQGGRAGEQYF
CDR3 DNA: TGTGCCAGCAGCCCCCAGGGCGGGAGGGCCGGAGAGCAGTACTTC

J gene: TRBJ2-1
D gene: -
clone size: -
V gene: TRBV12-3/TRBV12-4
CDR3 protein: CASSLIRDWAGSEQFF
CDR3 DNA: TGTGCCAGCAGTTTAATTAGAGATTGGGCCGGATCGGAGCAGTTCTTC

J gene: TRBJ2-7
D gene: TRBD2
clone size: -
V gene: TRBV3-1
CDR3 protein: CASSHQYRGDEQYF
CDR3 DNA: TGTGCCAGCAGCCATCAATACCGGGGGGACGAGCAGTACTTC

J gene: TRBJ2-1
D gene: TRBD2
clone size: -
V gene: TRBV20-1
CDR3 protein: CSARVPLAGEQFF
CDR3 DNA: TGCAGTGCTAGAGTCCCCCTAGCGGGGGAGCAGTTCTTC

J gene: TRBJ2-7
D gene: -
clone size: -
V gene: TRBV20-1
CDR3 protein: CSAGTASYEQYF
CDR3 DNA: TGCAGTGCTGGGACCGCCTCCTACGAGCAGTACTTC

J gene: TRBJ2-1
D gene: -
clone size: -
V gene: TRBV20-1
CDR3 protein: CSARDPAMWEYNEQFF
CDR3 DNA: TGCAGTGCTAGAGATCCCGCGATGTGGGAGTACAATGAGCAGTTCTTC

J gene: TRBJ2-1
D gene: -
clone size: -
V gene: TRBV3-1
CDR3 protein: CASSQGGAIRGSREQFF
CDR3 DNA: TGTGCCAGCAGCCAAGGAGGAGCGATTCGTGGATCAAGAGAGCAGTTCTTC

J gene: TRBJ2-1
D gene: TRBD2
clone size: once
V gene: TRBV29-1
CDR3 protein: CSVEGLAQSGEQFF
CDR3 DNA: TGCAGCGTTGAGGGACTAGCACAGAGTGGTGAGCAGTTCTTC

J gene: TRBJ2-3
D gene: TRBD2
clone size: once
V gene: TRBV5-1
CDR3 protein: CASSFNSGTTDTQYF
CDR3 DNA: TGCGCCAGCAGTTTTAATAGCGGGACCACAGATACGCAGTATTTT

J gene: TRBJ2-1
D gene: TRBD2
clone size: -
V gene: TRBV4-3
CDR3 protein: CASSQAGLDLNEQFF
CDR3 DNA: TGCGCCAGCAGCCAAGCGGGACTAGACCTCAATGAGCAGTTCTTC

J gene: TRBJ1-2
D gene: -
clone size: -
V gene: TRBV28
CDR3 protein: CASRWGEAYGYTF
CDR3 DNA: TGTGCCAGCAGGTGGGGGGAAGCCTATGGCTACACCTTC

J gene: TRBJ2-7
D gene: TRBD2
clone size: -
V gene: TRBV30
CDR3 protein: CASIGGGSYEQYF
CDR3 DNA: TGTGCTTCCATCGGGGGGGGCTCCTACGAGCAGTACTTC

J gene: TRBJ1-1
D gene: -
clone size: -
V gene: TRBV18
CDR3 protein: CASSPNGNTEAFF
CDR3 DNA: TGTGCCAGCTCACCGAATGGTAACACTGAAGCTTTCTTT

J gene: TRBJ2-4
D gene: -
clone size: -
V gene: TRBV30
CDR3 protein: CAWNPDHGAKNIQYF
CDR3 DNA: TGTGCCTGGAACCCAGACCACGGTGCCAAAAACATTCAGTACTTC

J gene: TRBJ1-1
D gene: TRBD1
clone size: -
V gene: TRBV20-1
CDR3 protein: CSARDGDRGITEAFF
CDR3 DNA: TGCAGTGCTAGAGATGGAGACAGGGGGATCACTGAAGCTTTCTTT

J gene: TRBJ2-1
D gene: TRBD2
clone size: -
V gene: TRBV20-1
CDR3 protein: CSARPGLAGDQFF
CDR3 DNA: TGCAGTGCTAGACCGGGACTAGCGGGAGATCAGTTCTTC

J gene: TRBJ2-3
D gene: -
clone size: -
V gene: TRBV7-9
CDR3 protein: CASSKTDTQYF
CDR3 DNA: TGTGCCAGCAGTAAGACGGATACGCAGTATTTT

J gene: TRBJ2-1
D gene: TRBD2
clone size: -
V gene: TRBV15
CDR3 protein: CATSSLPTSGRRNEQFF
CDR3 DNA: TGTGCCACCAGCAGCCTTCCGACTAGCGGGAGAAGGAATGAGCAGTTCTTC